The following is a T cell receptor (beta chain) sequence with its context. This sample is drawn from a study of blood T cell repertoires in COVID-19. Germline-derived CDR1 and CDR2 are SGHTA and FQGNSA. V was clipped by 8 bases and J by 2 bases; unmatched bases: 8. The CDR3 is made up of 14 amino acids. Only in-frame clones appear in the TCRdb table, and some are missing; sequencing was by immunoSEQ multiplex PCR. The sample shows about 480,000 clones, approximately 90% of them seen only once. The age range of participants was about 18 to 89 years, with residence in fewer than 25 US areas. The sample taken for sequencing was PBMCs or T cells enriched from blood (not recorded which). The chain has TRBV7-2 and TRBJ1-1; TRBD1 agrees at 7 bases. The TCR originated in a woman aged 55-75 years who had recovered from COVID-19. The CDR3 loop is CASRLGGANTEAFF. For the CDR3, the DNA is TGTGCCAGCCGACTAGGGGGCGCAAACACTGAAGCTTTCTTT. Filled out from reference TRBV7-2 and TRBJ1-1, the complete variable domain reads GAGVSQSPSNKVTEKGKDVELRCDPISGHTALYWYRQSLGQGLEFLIYFQGNSAPDKSGLPSDRFSAERTGGSVSTLTIQRTQQEDSAVYLCASRLGGANTEAFFGQGTRLTVV.